These 11 T cell receptor beta chains came from one sample sequenced in a study of identical twins. One entry per CDR3 protein, called by TCRdb with MiXCR from the 5' RACE reads. The sample gives roughly 290,000 distinct CDR3 sequences, 8% to 9.5% of which show up once; under 7.5% is in the top ten. These data also featured in a second study, about yellow fever vaccine responses in identical twins.

Material: CD8+ T cells sorted from blood. These receptors were collected from a young woman in good health.

This clonotype was seen more than once but under ten times. The chain combines TRBV6-1 with TRBJ2-7, with TRBD2 identical over 9 bases. Germline trimming cut 6 bases from V and 4 bases from J; bases unmatched to any gene: 10. The CDR3 contains 15 residues. Germline CDR1 reads MNHNS; CDR2 reads SASEGT. The DNA of the CDR3 is TGTGCCAGCAGATTGGGACTTAGCGGGAGTTACGAGCAGTACTTC. This gives the protein CASRLGLSGSYEQYF.

The chain combines TRBV6-5 with TRBJ2-5, with TRBD1 as a possible D gene (6 bases). Germline CDR1 MNHEY, CDR2 SVGAGI. V was pared by 1 base and J by 2 bases, with 8 bases between. The CDR3 sequence is 14 residues long. CDR3 sequence: CASSYFGTQETQYF. The DNA of the CDR3 is TGTGCCAGCAGTTACTTCGGGACACAAGAGACCCAGTACTTC.

This clonotype has at least ten counts. The V call is TRBV4-2, the J call TRBJ1-2; D call uncertain. Trimming took off 0 bases at V and 0 bases at J, with 5 bases between the two ends. The V gene's germline CDR1 is LGHNA and CDR2 YNFKEQ. The CDR3 is 14 amino acids. CDR3 nucleotides: TGTGCCAGCAGCCAAGAGGCAACTAACTATGGCTACACCTTC. Its translation is CASSQEATNYGYTF.

This clonotype has a count of ten or more. This chain joins TRBV15 and TRBJ2-7, with a possible D match to TRBD2 (5 bases). Germline V lookup: CDR1 LNHNV, CDR2 YYDKDF (reference sequence). The CDR3 totals 15 residues. Trimming cost V 1 base and J 4 bases, with 14 bases left between them. The CDR3 reads CATSRGAGYLYEQYF. As DNA, the CDR3 is TGTGCCACCAGCAGAGGTGCGGGCTACTTATACGAGCAGTACTTC.

This chain uses TRBV5-1 with TRBJ2-7; TRBD2 agrees at 11 bases. The CDR3 covers 15 residues. In germline, CDR1 is SGHRS, CDR2 YFSETQ. The junction had 5 bases not matched to a gene; V was cut back by 4 bases and J by 2 bases. The CDR3 nucleotides are TGCGCCAGCAGCGAACTAGCGGGAGAGACCTACGAGCAGTACTTC. Residues: CASSELAGETYEQYF.

In its sample, this clonotype was seen many times. The CDR3 sequence: CASSPTIRTSGRADTQYF. CDR3 DNA sequence: TGTGCCAGCAGTCCCACCATACGGACTAGCGGGAGGGCAGATACGCAGTATTTT. This chain uses TRBV28 with TRBJ2-3, with 15 nucleotides matching TRBD2. J lost 4 bases, V lost 5 bases, and 10 bases had no gene match. Germline CDR1 reads MDHEN; CDR2 reads SYDVKM. The CDR3 consists of 18 residues.

This chain links TRBV11-3 with TRBJ2-3; tentatively, D is TRBD1 (5 bases). Between the trimmed V and J ends, which lost 1 base and 3 bases, there was a span of 8 bases. The CDR3 is made up of 14 amino acids. Looked up from germline, CDR1 is SGHNT and CDR2 is YENEEA. The CDR3 nucleotides are TGTGCCAGCAGCTTAGGGGGCGTAACAGATACGCAGTATTTT. Translation: CASSLGGVTDTQYF.

This clonotype was recorded a few times. V usage is TRBV28 and J usage is TRBJ1-5; no definite D call. Trimming left V 3 bases short and J 6 bases short, with 12 bases between. This CDR3 comprises 14 residues. Germline CDR1 and CDR2: MDHEN and SYDVKM. The chain's CDR3 is CASSFEGIGQPQHF. In DNA, the CDR3 is TGTGCCAGCAGTTTTGAAGGGATCGGTCAGCCCCAGCATTTT.

This clonotype came up a few times. This sequence joins TRBV6-2 or TRBV6-3 and TRBJ2-1; 12 nucleotides line up with TRBD2. With 6 bases clipped from V and 8 bases from J, the junction kept 14 bases outside the gene matches. Germline CDR1 reads MNHEY; CDR2 reads SVGEGT. This CDR3 comprises 17 residues. The CDR3 loop is CASSRTITSGRWDEQFF. The DNA for the CDR3 is TGTGCCAGCAGCCGAACCATTACTAGCGGGAGGTGGGATGAGCAGTTCTTC.

V usage is TRBV13 and J usage is TRBJ2-1, with TRBD2 identical over 10 bases. Germline trimming cut 5 bases from V and 6 bases from J; bases unmatched to any gene: 10. The CDR3 covers 16 residues. The germline CDR1 and CDR2 sequences are PRHDT and FYEKMQ (reference sequence). The DNA of the CDR3 is TGTGCCAGCAGCACTGGATTAGCGGGGGGCCCCAATGAGCAGTTCTTC. This codes for CASSTGLAGGPNEQFF.

The rearrangement joins TRBV27 to TRBJ1-2; no clear D gene. Germline values: CDR1 MNHEY, CDR2 SMNVEV (reference sequence). CDR3 length: 13 amino acids. Deletions cut 3 bases from V and 4 bases from J, with 9 bases between. CDR3 bases: TGTGCCAGCAGTTTTGGGAGCGGCTATGGCTACACCTTC. It translates to CASSFGSGYGYTF.